This T cell receptor beta chain was obtained from a study of immune evolution from preneoplasia to lung adenocarcinoma. Method: immunoSEQ multiplex PCR; TCRdb's copy keeps in-frame clones and lacks some. The sample carries more than 9,000 clones, 82% recorded once. Concerning this clone itself: The antigen is not known.

Study-level findings and limits: Top clone share appeared to fall from AAH through AIS, MIA, adenocarcinoma.

Patients had resection in Japan or China between the mid-2010s and the late 2010s. The receptor comes from a person aged 65 to 85 with lung adenocarcinoma. The sample comprised FFPE minimally invasive lung adenocarcinoma tissue.

CDR3 sequence (DNA): TGTGCCAGCCGTTCCCTTTCGTACACCGGGGAGCTGTTTTTT. It encodes CASRSLSYTGELFF. V gene TRBV6-1 combines with J gene TRBJ2-2, with D uncertain. Germline values: CDR1 MNHNS, CDR2 SASEGT. This CDR3 is 14 amino acids long. V shed 8 bases and J shed 3 bases, with 13 bases lying between them.